The 26 T cell receptor beta chains below were found in one sample sequenced in a study of CD8 T cells in ankylosing spondylitis. TCRdb independently ran MiXCR on the 5' RACE reads; one entry per CDR3 protein. The data show 100,000 or so distinct CDR3 sequences, less than 25% seen once. Material: synovial fluid, either unsorted or a sorted T cell fraction (not recorded which). The receptors originated from a male donor with ankylosing spondylitis.

V and J are TRBV6-1 and TRBJ2-3; 13 bases are a match to TRBD2. V lost 5 bases and J lost 4; bases outside the gene matches: 15. Germline V gene sequence: CDR1 MNHNS, CDR2 SASEGT. The CDR3 loop spans 19 amino acids. The CDR3 spells CASSPGLVVTSGRPDTQYF. The CDR3 bases are TGTGCCAGCAGTCCAGGATTGGTGGTGACTAGCGGGAGGCCAGATACGCAGTATTTT.

This clonotype has only a few counts. V gene TRBV20-1 combines with J gene TRBJ2-1, with unresolved D. The CDR3 spans 12 residues. The germline gives CDR1 DFQATT, CDR2 SNEGSKA (reference sequence). V was cut by 6 bases and J by 0 bases, with 6 bases left in between. This CDR3 reads CSAPSSYNEQFF. In DNA form, the CDR3 reads TGCAGTGCGCCCAGCTCCTACAATGAGCAGTTCTTC.

The V and J genes are TRBV5-4 and TRBJ2-5; a weak D match, TRBD1 (5 bases). Germline assignment: CDR1 SGHNT and CDR2 YYREEE (reference sequence). Trimming pared 3 bases from V and 4 bases from J, leaving 13 bases between. CDR3 size: 14 residues. CDR3 sequence (DNA): TGTGCCAGCAGCTGGGGCCCCCTCGGAGAGACCCAGTACTTC. Translation gives CASSWGPLGETQYF.

This clonotype has a handful of counts. CDR3: CASSVDSPNYNEQFF. CDR3 DNA sequence: TGTGCCAGCAGTGTTGACAGTCCGAACTACAATGAGCAGTTCTTC. The chain combines TRBV12-3 or TRBV12-4 with TRBJ2-1; D may be TRBD1 (5 bases). The ends were cut back, 5 bases at V and 3 bases at J, with 14 bases in the middle. CDR3 size: 15 residues.

The V and J genes are TRBV18 and TRBJ2-2; 8 bases line up with TRBD2. The J segment lost 0 bases and the V segment lost 4 bases, leaving 4 bases of the junction unmatched. CDR1 is KGHSH and CDR2 is LQKENI in the germline V gene. This CDR3 is 16 amino acids long. The CDR3 sequence is CASSLTSGTNTGELFF. DNA of the CDR3: TGTGCCAGCTCACTAACTAGCGGCACGAACACCGGGGAGCTGTTTTTT.

In its sample, this clonotype was seen many times. The rearrangement uses TRBV5-1 and TRBJ1-1; D uncertain. The germline gives CDR1 SGHRS, CDR2 YFSETQ. Trimming took off 5 bases at V and 2 bases at J, with 13 bases between the two ends. The CDR3 runs to 14 residues. The CDR3 here is CASRFASSNTEAFF. The DNA of the CDR3 is TGCGCCAGCAGATTTGCTTCAAGCAACACTGAAGCTTTCTTT.

The chain carries TRBV10-2 and TRBJ2-3, with TRBD1 identical over 7 bases. The V gene's germline CDR1 is WSHSY and CDR2 SAAADI. This CDR3 has 18 residues. V shed 3 bases and J 2 bases; nucleotides not matched to a gene: 14. The CDR3, as DNA: TGCGCCAGCAGTGACTTACCGGGACAGCGAGGATTCACAGATACGCAGTATTTT. Translated, it gives CASSDLPGQRGFTDTQYF.

The chain links TRBV5-1 to TRBJ1-2, with D uncertain. V was shortened by 3 bases and J by 0 bases, with 9 bases between the two germline ends. CDR1 SGHRS and CDR2 YFSETQ come from the germline V gene. This CDR3 has 14 residues. CDR3 protein: CASSSPGTNYGYTF. DNA of the CDR3: TGCGCCAGCAGCTCCCCCGGTACTAACTATGGCTACACCTTC.

This clonotype came up a few times. The chain recombines TRBV4-2 with TRBJ2-1; TRBD2 agrees at 9 bases. The germline gives CDR1 LGHNA, CDR2 YNFKEQ. The CDR3 totals 16 residues. Unmatched junction bases numbered 6, after V lost 0 bases and J lost 6 bases. The CDR3 DNA is TGTGCCAGCAGCCAAGAAGTTAGCGGGGGATTCAATGAGCAGTTCTTC. It is translated as CASSQEVSGGFNEQFF.

The chain recombines TRBV20-1 with TRBJ1-2; 12 bases match TRBD1. V dropped 2 bases and J dropped 7; count of bases not matched to a gene: 8. CDR1 is DFQATT and CDR2 is SNEGSKA in the germline V gene (reference sequence). This CDR3 spans 15 amino acids. The CDR3 nucleotides are TGCAGTGCTAGACCCTCGGGACAGGGGGCAAGTGGCTACACCTTC. It codes for CSARPSGQGASGYTF.

V and J are TRBV5-1 and TRBJ2-3; 7 bases are a match to TRBD1. Germline assignment: CDR1 SGHRS and CDR2 YFSETQ. After removal of 0 bases from V and 0 bases from J, the junction contained 1 base not matched to a gene. The CDR3 extends over 15 amino acids. This CDR3 reads CASSLGQGSTDTQYF. CDR3 sequence (DNA): TGCGCCAGCAGCTTGGGACAGGGAAGCACAGATACGCAGTATTTT. Full variable domain (missing parts from reference TRBV5-1 and TRBJ2-3): KAGVTQTPRYLIKTRGQQVTLSCSPISGHRSVSWYQQTPGQGLQFLFEYFSETQRNKGNFPGRFSGRQFSNSRSEMNVSTLELGDSALYLCASSLGQGSTDTQYFGPGTRLTVL.

V usage is TRBV20-1 and J usage is TRBJ2-1; D unresolved. The germline gives CDR1 DFQATT, CDR2 SNEGSKA (reference sequence). This CDR3 spans 15 amino acids. With 0 bases removed from V and 8 bases from J, the gap between germline ends came to 17 bases. The CDR3 DNA reads as TGCAGTGCTAGAGATCCGGTAATTTCTGTCGATGAGCAGTTCTTC. This translates into CSARDPVISVDEQFF.

The chain combines TRBV20-1 with TRBJ2-1; a possible D gene is TRBD2 (6 bases). Trimming took 6 bases from V and 1 from J, leaving 13 bases between them. The CDR3 has 14 residues. The germline gives CDR1 DFQATT, CDR2 SNEGSKA (reference sequence). Written as DNA, the CDR3 is TGCAGTGCCCCCCGAGGGAGGTCCTACAATGAGCAGTTCTTC. This codes for CSAPRGRSYNEQFF.

CDR3 sequence reads: CASRDTGNTEAFF. CDR3 nucleotides: TGTGCCAGCAGGGATACAGGGAACACTGAAGCTTTCTTT. This rearrangement joins TRBV2 to TRBJ1-1; D possibly corresponds to TRBD1 (5 bases). The CDR3 length is 13 residues. V dropped 6 bases and J dropped 1 base, with 9 bases sitting between them. Germline CDR1 is SNHLY and CDR2 is FYNNEI. Full variable domain (remainder filled in from reference TRBV2 and TRBJ1-1): EPEVTQTPSHQVTQMGQEVILRCVPISNHLYFYWYRQILGQKVEFLVSFYNNEISEKSEIFDDQFSVERPDGSNFTLKIRSTKLEDSAMYFCASRDTGNTEAFFGQGTRLTVV.

V usage is TRBV4-2 and J usage is TRBJ2-3; 8 bases are shared with TRBD2. CDR3 length: 14 residues. Germline V gives CDR1 LGHNA, CDR2 YNFKEQ. Germline trimming cut 5 bases from V and 0 bases from J; bases unmatched to any gene: 1. The chain's CDR3 is CASSASGSTDTQYF. CDR3 sequence (DNA): TGTGCCAGCAGCGCTAGCGGGAGCACAGATACGCAGTATTTT.

This clonotype was found a few times. V is TRBV20-1 and J is TRBJ1-2, with 8 positions matching TRBD1. The CDR3 loop spans 13 amino acids. Per the germline V gene, CDR1 is DFQATT and CDR2 is SNEGSKA (reference sequence). J gave up 7 bases and V 0 bases, and 4 bases lay outside the gene matches. The CDR3 sequence: CSARDGQGPGYTF. In DNA form, the CDR3 reads TGCAGTGCTAGAGACGGACAGGGTCCTGGCTACACCTTC.

The rearrangement uses TRBV11-1 and TRBJ2-1; perhaps TRBD2 as D (5 bases). Deletions cut 4 bases from V and 0 bases from J, with 25 bases between. In germline, CDR1 is SGHAT, CDR2 FQDESV (reference sequence). This CDR3 region has 20 residues. CDR3 coding DNA: TGTGCCAGCAGCTCAGCCGTTGGACTTCGCGGGTTACTCTCCTACAATGAGCAGTTCTTC. This sequence encodes CASSSAVGLRGLLSYNEQFF. The entire variable domain, with the rest obtained from reference TRBV11-1 and TRBJ2-1, is as follows: EAEVAQSPRYKITEKSQAVAFWCDPISGHATLYWYRQILGQGPELLVQFQDESVVDDSQLPKDRFSAERLKGVDSTLKIQPAELGDSAMYLCASSSAVGLRGLLSYNEQFFGPGTRLTVL.

A few counts support this clonotype. The rearrangement joins TRBV5-1 to TRBJ2-2; no clear D gene. The CDR3 is 15 amino acids. Germline assignment: CDR1 SGHRS and CDR2 YFSETQ. V was trimmed by 0 bases and J by 5 bases, leaving 11 bases between them. The CDR3 loop reads CASSLASSRTGELFF. CDR3 sequence (DNA): TGCGCCAGCAGCTTGGCCAGCAGCCGAACCGGGGAGCTGTTTTTT.

The chain uses TRBV7-8 and TRBJ2-2, with 7 bases lining up with TRBD1. With 5 bases clipped from V and 1 base from J, the junction kept 7 bases outside the gene matches. This CDR3 has 16 residues. Germline V gene lookup returns CDR1 SGHVS and CDR2 FQNEAQ. CDR3 sequence reads: CASSPHRQGNTGELFF. The CDR3 DNA reads as TGTGCCAGCAGCCCACATAGACAGGGGAACACCGGGGAGCTGTTTTTT.

This chain uses TRBV29-1 with TRBJ2-7, with TRBD1 as a possible D gene (6 bases). CDR1 and CDR2 (germline): SQVTM, ANQGSEA. The V gene lost 6 bases and the J gene lost 3 bases, with 18 bases spanning the gap. This CDR3 comprises 14 residues. CDR3 DNA sequence: TGCAGCGTGAATCCCGGGACATCGAACTACGAGCAGTACTTC. Its translation is CSVNPGTSNYEQYF.

This chain joins TRBV12-3 or TRBV12-4 and TRBJ2-2, with 7 bases fitting TRBD2. Trimming took 6 bases from V and 0 from J; bases not matched to a gene: 4. The CDR3 length is 15 residues. CDR3 DNA: TGTGCCAGCAGCCAAGCGGGGCCGAACACCGGGGAGCTGTTTTTT. It is translated as CASSQAGPNTGELFF.

The V and J genes are TRBV7-9 and TRBJ2-1; TRBD2 matches 11 bases. The CDR3 extends over 15 amino acids. Per the germline V gene, CDR1 is SEHNR and CDR2 is FQNEAQ (reference sequence). Losses at the gene ends were 1 base for V and 7 bases for J; bases not matched to a gene: 3. The CDR3 region is CASSLGSSGRNEQFF. DNA for the CDR3: TGTGCCAGCAGCTTAGGGTCTAGCGGGAGGAATGAGCAGTTCTTC.

V is TRBV6-1 and J is TRBJ2-2; 10 positions match TRBD1. CDR1 and CDR2 from the germline V gene are MNHNS and SASEGT. Trimming removed 5 bases from V and 4 bases from J; junction bases left unmatched: 7. CDR3 length: 16 amino acids. The CDR3 nucleotides are TGTGCCAGCAGTCAGCTCCGGACAGGGGGCACCGGGGAGCTGTTTTTT. It encodes CASSQLRTGGTGELFF.

This clonotype was observed a handful of times. This chain connects TRBV7-8 to TRBJ1-5; no firm D call. Germline CDR1 reads SGHVS; CDR2 reads FQNEAQ. The CDR3 runs to 16 residues. Deletions cut 1 base from V and 1 base from J, with 11 bases between. The CDR3 loop is CASSLGSGRSNQPQHF. CDR3 bases: TGTGCCAGCAGCTTAGGGTCGGGTAGGAGCAATCAGCCCCAGCATTTT.

The CDR3 is CASSLSQNNEQFF. CDR3 DNA sequence: TGTGCCAGCAGCTTGAGTCAGAACAATGAGCAGTTCTTC. The rearrangement links TRBV7-6 to TRBJ2-1; unclear D gene. The CDR3 sequence is 13 residues long. Germline V gene lookup returns CDR1 SGHVS and CDR2 FNYEAQ. V lost 3 bases to trimming and J lost 5 bases, with 8 bases between them.

CDR3: CASSELLDAFF. In DNA, the CDR3 is TGTGCCAGCAGTGAACTACTGGATGCTTTCTTT. The V gene is TRBV2, the J gene TRBJ1-1; no clear D. The germline V gene has CDR1 SNHLY and CDR2 FYNNEI. The germline V and J ends were trimmed by 2 bases and 11 bases, with 9 bases remaining between them. This CDR3 is built from 11 residues.